Each of the 17 T cell receptor beta chains below was sequenced from the same sample in a study of blood T cell repertoires in COVID-19. The protocol was immunoSEQ multiplex PCR, while the TCRdb copy is restricted to in-frame clones and leaves out a portion. This table holds around 65,000 clones, roughly 80% found once. The specimen was peripheral blood. These receptors were obtained from an older man with acute or convalescent COVID-19.

The CDR3 coding sequence is TGTGCCAGCTCACCGAGAGGGTCTAGCACAGATACGCAGTATTTT. Its translation is CASSPRGSSTDTQYF. This sequence joins TRBV18 and TRBJ2-3; tentative D call: TRBD2 (5 bases). The CDR3 runs 15 residues. V shed 3 bases and J shed 0 bases, with 10 bases lying between them. CDR1 and CDR2 from the germline V gene are KGHSH and LQKENI. Full variable domain (rest looked up from reference TRBV18 and TRBJ2-3): NAGVMQNPRHLVRRRGQEARLRCSPMKGHSHVYWYRQLPEEGLKFMVYLQKENIIDESGMPKERFSAEFPKEGPSILRIQQVVRGDSAAYFCASSPRGSSTDTQYFGPGTRLTVL.

Within the sample, this clone is medium-sized. The rearrangement links TRBV3-1 (or the pseudogene TRBV3-2) to TRBJ2-5, with D maybe TRBD2 (6 bases). CDR3 size: 13 residues. Looked up from germline, CDR1 is LGHDT and CDR2 is YNNKEL (reference sequence). The V end lost 5 bases, the J end lost 5 bases, and 12 bases lay between the germline ends. The DNA of the CDR3 is TGTGCCAGCAGCTTCGACCGGGGGGAGACCCAGTACTTC. Translation: CASSFDRGETQYF.

The chain links TRBV12-3 or TRBV12-4 to TRBJ1-2; D is perhaps TRBD1 (5 bases). The CDR3 has 12 amino acids. Trimming removed 1 base at V and 7 bases at J, with 7 bases between. This chain's CDR3 is CASSLDRTGYTF. Here the CDR3 DNA reads TGTGCCAGCAGTTTAGACAGGACTGGCTACACCTTC.

The gene calls are TRBV5-4 and TRBJ1-3, with D possibly matching TRBD1 (6 bases). V was pared by 0 bases and J by 1 base, with 8 bases between. CDR1 is SGHNT, CDR2 YYREEE, per germline (reference sequence). The length of the CDR3 is 15 residues. The CDR3: CASSLAGVSGNTIYF. In nucleotides, the CDR3 is TGTGCCAGCAGCTTGGCAGGGGTTTCTGGAAACACCATATATTTT.

The chain combines TRBV24-1 with TRBJ1-2; 7 nucleotides agree with TRBD1. Trimming took 4 bases from V and 2 from J; bases not matched to a gene: 3. The CDR3 is 14 residues long. In germline, CDR1 is KGHDR, CDR2 SFDVKD. CDR3 residues: CATSEVRGNYGYTF. In DNA form, the CDR3 reads TGTGCCACCAGTGAGGTCAGGGGGAACTATGGCTACACCTTC.

The chain uses TRBV7-2 and TRBJ1-2, with TRBD1 identical over 7 bases. The CDR3 length is 14 residues. The J segment lost 4 bases and the V segment lost 3 bases, leaving 5 bases of the junction unmatched. CDR1 SGHTA and CDR2 FQGNSA come from the germline V gene. CDR3 in DNA: TGTGCCAGCAGCTTTGGAGGGGGCCCCTATGGCTACACCTTC. Residues: CASSFGGGPYGYTF.

The chain joins TRBV27 to TRBJ1-5; possible D gene TRBD1, 6 bases. Trimming cost V 2 bases and J 5 bases, with 7 bases left between them. CDR3 length: 13 residues. Germline-derived CDR1 and CDR2 are MNHEY and SMNVEV (reference sequence). CDR3 in DNA: TGTGCCAGCAGTTTACGACAGGATCAGCCCCAGCATTTT. It specifies CASSLRQDQPQHF.

To note about this clone: One junction end disagrees with the germline gene, perhaps due to a read error. CDR3 DNA sequence: TGTGCTAGCAGCAACAGGGAAAGGGAGACCCAGTACTTC. It yields the protein CASSNRERETQYF. V and J are TRBV7-7 and TRBJ2-5; the D gene is possibly TRBD1 (6 bases). The germline V gene encodes CDR1 SSHAT and CDR2 FNYEAQ (reference sequence). This CDR3 region has 13 residues. The full variable domain, its missing parts supplied by reference TRBV7-7 and TRBJ2-5, is GAGVSQSPRYKVTKRGQDVTLRCDPISSHATLYWYQQALGQGPEFLTYFNYEAQPDKSGLPSDRFSAERPEGSISTLTIQRTEQRDSAMYRCASSNRERETQYFGPGTRLLVL.

The chain employs TRBV20-1 and TRBJ2-5; the D gene is possibly TRBD1 (5 bases). Germline CDR1 is DFQATT and CDR2 is SNEGSKA (reference sequence). The CDR3 runs 14 residues. V lost 3 bases and J 0 bases, leaving 11 bases between the germline ends. CDR3 in amino acids: CSASRDSYQETQYF. The CDR3 nucleotides read TGCAGTGCTAGTAGAGACAGCTACCAAGAGACCCAGTACTTC.

The V and J genes are TRBV3-1 (or the pseudogene TRBV3-2) and TRBJ1-2, with D maybe TRBD1 (6 bases). The germline gives CDR1 LGHDT, CDR2 YNNKEL (reference sequence). The CDR3 has 13 residues. The V and J ends lost 4 bases and 2 bases respectively, with 8 bases between them. The CDR3: CASSLDRNYGYTF. The CDR3 bases are TGTGCCAGCAGCCTAGACAGGAACTATGGCTACACCTTC.

This rearrangement joins TRBV5-1 to TRBJ2-5; TRBD2 agrees at 11 bases. Per germline, CDR1 SGHRS and CDR2 YFSETQ. There are 17 residues in the CDR3. V shed 0 bases, J shed 2 bases, and the junction held 6 bases outside the gene matches. CDR3 bases: TGCGCCAGCAGCTTGGCCGGGCTAGCGGGGGGTCAAGAGACCCAGTACTTC. This sequence encodes CASSLAGLAGGQETQYF.

The V gene is TRBV2, the J gene TRBJ1-1, with 11 bases lining up with TRBD1. Germline lookup yields CDR1 SNHLY and CDR2 FYNNEI. The ends lost 5 bases at V and 3 bases at J; junction bases unmatched: 5. This CDR3 comprises 15 residues. The CDR3 spells CASSPGQGGDTEAFF. The CDR3 DNA sequence: TGTGCCAGCAGTCCGGGACAGGGGGGCGACACTGAAGCTTTCTTT.

The chain is built from TRBV4-1 and TRBJ2-1, with 12 bases aligning to TRBD2. Trimming at V came to 1 base and at J to 7 bases, leaving 5 bases not matched to a gene. CDR1 is MGHRA and CDR2 is YSYEKL in the germline V gene. The CDR3 contains 16 residues. Here the CDR3 reads CASSQVRLAGGNEQFF. DNA for the CDR3: TGCGCCAGCAGCCAAGTACGCCTAGCGGGGGGGAATGAGCAGTTCTTC.

This chain uses TRBV28 with TRBJ2-7; 9 nucleotides agree with TRBD1. This CDR3 is 15 amino acids long. V lost 5 bases, J lost 7 bases, and 12 bases stayed unmatched. Germline CDR1 MDHEN, CDR2 SYDVKM. CDR3 protein: CASSLQGASRGEQYF. CDR3 coding DNA: TGTGCCAGCAGTCTACAGGGGGCGTCGAGGGGGGAGCAGTACTTC.

About this clone itself: The same CDR3 is also encoded by other DNA sequences in this sample. The chain links TRBV5-1 to TRBJ1-2; D possibly corresponds to TRBD1 (6 bases). The CDR3 has 13 residues. Trimming took 0 bases from V and 7 from J, leaving 10 bases between them. Germline-derived CDR1 and CDR2 are SGHRS and YFSETQ. CDR3 protein: CASSLDRARGYTF. In DNA, the CDR3 is TGCGCCAGCAGCTTGGACAGGGCACGTGGCTACACCTTC.

The V call is TRBV27, the J call TRBJ2-1; 9 nucleotides line up with TRBD2. This CDR3 comprises 14 residues. V shed 8 bases and J 8 bases; nucleotides not matched to a gene: 10. Per the germline V gene, CDR1 is MNHEY and CDR2 is SMNVEV (reference sequence). The CDR3 sequence is CASQRRGGSHEQFF. CDR3 nucleotide sequence: TGTGCCAGCCAGCGGCGGGGGGGCTCGCATGAGCAGTTCTTC.

The sample holds a few counts of this clone. The V gene is TRBV3-1 (or the pseudogene TRBV3-2), the J gene TRBJ1-5; D uncertain. This CDR3 contains 14 residues. CDR1 and CDR2 (germline): LGHDT, YNNKEL (reference sequence). V dropped 1 base and J dropped 6 bases, with 10 bases sitting between them. CDR3 bases: TGTGCCAGCAGCCAAGTGGCAGATGCTCAGCCCCAGCATTTT. This gives the protein CASSQVADAQPQHF.